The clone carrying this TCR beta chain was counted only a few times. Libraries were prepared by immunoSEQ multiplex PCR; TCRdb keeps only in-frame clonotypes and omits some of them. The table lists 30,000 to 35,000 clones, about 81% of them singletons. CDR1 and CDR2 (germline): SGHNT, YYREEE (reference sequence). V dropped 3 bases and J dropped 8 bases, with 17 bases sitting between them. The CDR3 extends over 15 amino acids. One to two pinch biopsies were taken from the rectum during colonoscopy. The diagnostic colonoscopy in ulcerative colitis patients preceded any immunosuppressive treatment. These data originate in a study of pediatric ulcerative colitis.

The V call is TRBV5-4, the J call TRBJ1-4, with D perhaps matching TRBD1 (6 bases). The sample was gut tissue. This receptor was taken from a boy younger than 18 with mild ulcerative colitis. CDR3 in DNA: TGTGCCAGCAGCTCTGCGGACAGTGCGGGGGAAAAACTGTTTTTT. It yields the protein CASSSADSAGEKLFF.